A single sample gave rise to the 6 T cell receptor beta chains below, sequenced in a study of blood T cell repertoires in COVID-19. Data came from immunoSEQ multiplex PCR; TCRdb stores just in-frame clones and leaves some out. The sample consists of nearly 200,000 clones, around four fifths of them appearing once. The sample consisted of peripheral blood. Receptors were obtained from a man between 60 and 70 years old with COVID-19, enrolled during active disease.

The chain is built from TRBV7-3 and TRBJ1-2, with 7 bases aligning to TRBD1. Germline V gene data show CDR1 as SGHTA and CDR2 as FQGTGA. The V segment lost 0 bases and the J segment 6 bases; nucleotides outside the gene matches: 4. This CDR3 is 14 amino acids long. CDR3 protein: CASSLTGQMDGYTF. CDR3 sequence (DNA): TGTGCCAGCAGCTTAACGGGACAGATGGATGGCTACACCTTC.

V usage is TRBV30 and J usage is TRBJ1-2; TRBD1 matches at 7 bases. Germline V gives CDR1 GTSNPN, CDR2 SVGIG (reference sequence). Unmatched junction bases numbered 9, after V lost 4 bases and J lost 7 bases. This CDR3 contains 13 residues. The CDR3 region is CAWKSGAGGGYTF. The DNA for the CDR3 is TGTGCCTGGAAATCAGGGGCAGGGGGTGGCTACACCTTC. The full variable domain, completed using reference TRBV30 and TRBJ1-2, is SQTIHQWPATLVQPVGSPLSLECTVEGTSNPNLYWYRQAAGRGLQLLFYSVGIGQISSEVPQNLSASRPQDRQFILSSKKLLLSDSGFYLCAWKSGAGGGYTFGSGTRLTVV.

The chain recombines TRBV7-9 with TRBJ1-2, with a weak D call TRBD1 (5 bases). Trimming left V 5 bases short and J 6 bases short, with 16 bases between. This CDR3 has 14 residues. CDR1 is SEHNR and CDR2 is FQNEAQ in the germline V gene (reference sequence). The CDR3 nucleotides are TGTGCCAGCAGCCCGGGACGGGAGGGAGATGGCTACACCTTC. Translated: CASSPGREGDGYTF.

This clone has only one observation. The chain combines TRBV7-8 with TRBJ1-3, with D uncertain. Germline CDR1 and CDR2: SGHVS and FQNEAQ. V was pared by 2 bases and J by 9 bases, with 11 bases between. The CDR3 consists of 13 residues. This CDR3 is CASSLSTVTTIYF. CDR3 bases: TGTGCCAGCAGCTTATCAACAGTTACCACCATATATTTT. The whole variable domain, remainder taken from reference TRBV7-8 and TRBJ1-3, is GAGVSQSPRYKVAKRGQDVALRCDPISGHVSLFWYQQALGQGPEFLTYFQNEAQLDKSGLPSDRFFAERPEGSVSTLKIQRTQQEDSAVYLCASSLSTVTTIYFGEGSWLTVV.

J is TRBJ2-5 and V is TRBV5-1; 7 nucleotides agree with TRBD1. Germline V gene lookup returns CDR1 SGHRS and CDR2 YFSETQ. J was trimmed by 2 bases and V by 0 bases; bases with no gene match: 4. This CDR3 region has 15 residues. The CDR3 region is CASSLEVGQQETQYF. DNA of the CDR3: TGCGCCAGCAGCTTGGAGGTGGGACAGCAAGAGACCCAGTACTTC.

The J gene is TRBJ2-2, the V gene TRBV9; D gene uncertain. The V end lost 0 bases, the J end lost 4 bases, and 4 bases lay between the germline ends. CDR3 length: 13 amino acids. Germline CDR1 and CDR2: SGDLS and YYNGEE. The CDR3 coding sequence is TGTGCCAGCAGCGTAGTGAGCACCGGGGAGCTGTTTTTT. It specifies CASSVVSTGELFF.